This is a list of T cell receptor beta chains from one sample in a study of T cells in Graves' hyperthyroidism and ophthalmopathy. In TCRdb, the multiplex PCR reads were re-called with MiXCR into one record per CDR3 protein. This sample has 300,000 to 450,000 distinct CDR3 sequences, with 15% to 18% found just once. Sequencing used blood. The origin of the receptors is a woman under 30 with Graves' hyperthyroidism that later progressed to Graves' ophthalmopathy. Each CDR3 is given with its conserved first and last residue. The D gene is left open where the match is weak. A row's size may be missing; if present it is once, few, many or a size class.

DNA | CDR3 | size | J | V | D
TGCGCCAGCAGCCCTTTCGGGACAGGAGACTACGAGCAGTACTTC | CASSPFGTGDYEQYF | many | TRBJ2-7 | TRBV5-1 | TRBD1
TGCGCCAGCAGCTCTAATCGACAGGGGGGCTCCTACGAGCAGTACTTC | CASSSNRQGGSYEQYF | many | TRBJ2-7 | TRBV5-1 | TRBD1
TGTGCCGCTTTGGGGCTGAGGCCCACCGGGGAGCTGTTTTTT | CAALGLRPTGELFF | NA | TRBJ2-2 | TRBV28 | NA
TGTGCCATCAGTGAGGATGTGGACCCAACCACAGATACGCAGTATTTT | CAISEDVDPTTDTQYF | few | TRBJ2-3 | TRBV10-3 | NA
TGTGCCAGCAGCTTAAGGGCGACAGACGCTGAAGCTTTCTTT | CASSLRATDAEAFF | many | TRBJ1-1 | TRBV7-2 | NA
TGCAGTGCGATTAGCGGCAAAAACATTCAGTACTTC | CSAISGKNIQYF | few | TRBJ2-4 | TRBV20-1 | NA
TGTGCCAGCAGCCCAGTGCGATCGGGCGAAAAACTGTTTTTT | CASSPVRSGEKLFF | many | TRBJ1-4 | TRBV27 | NA
TGTGCCAGCAGCTTAGTTCAGGTGGGCACTGAAGCTTTCTTT | CASSLVQVGTEAFF | many | TRBJ1-1 | TRBV7-2 | NA
TGTGCCAGCAGTGATTTGGGGATGAACACTGAAGCTTTCTTT | CASSDLGMNTEAFF | many | TRBJ1-1 | TRBV6-1 | NA
TGTGCCAGCAGCTTCGTAGAGGGACTTCCCTTAGCCAAAAACATTCAGTACTTC | CASSFVEGLPLAKNIQYF | many | TRBJ2-4 | TRBV7-2 | NA
TGTGCCAGCAGCTTAGGAGCCAGCGGGGGGCAAGAGACCCAGTACTTC | CASSLGASGGQETQYF | many | TRBJ2-5 | TRBV7-2 | TRBD2
TGTGCCAGTAGTATCGGACAGAGCTCCTACGAGCAGTACTTC | CASSIGQSSYEQYF | NA | TRBJ2-7 | TRBV19 | NA
TGTGCCATCAACGCCGGACAGCCCAACTATGGCTACACCTTC | CAINAGQPNYGYTF | NA | TRBJ1-2 | TRBV10-3 | NA
TGTGCTAGTGGTTCGGAGGGCCCTCAAGAGACCCAGTACTTC | CASGSEGPQETQYF | many | TRBJ2-5 | TRBV12-5 | NA